This paragraph covers one T cell receptor (beta chain) sequence. Its antigen remains unidentified. The assay was immunoSEQ multiplex PCR, and TCRdb's table has in-frame clones only and misses some. Of some 250,000 clones detected, 90% appear once; the ten largest clones hold roughly 0.38%. CDR1 is WSHSY and CDR2 is SAAADI in the germline V gene. V lost 4 bases and J 9 bases, leaving 15 bases between the germline ends. The CDR3 runs to 13 residues. The data derive from a study of cytomegalovirus exposure and HLA in healthy donors. General study points: Across donors, most TCRs were seen rarely, yet some public ones were widespread. The study recorded about 150 TCR beta chains that were cytomegalovirus-associated. Reported performance of the classifier showed diagnosis of cytomegalovirus status with high specificity and sensitivity. As confirmed in vitro, a few CMV-associated chains were specific for CMV antigens.

The rearrangement uses TRBV10-2 and TRBJ1-1; the D gene is possibly TRBD1 (6 bases). The source is a woman between 18 and 29 years old in good health and CMV-seronegative. The sequenced material came from PBMCs. This chain's CDR3 is CASSGALTGQAFF. The CDR3 DNA reads as TGCGCCAGCAGTGGGGCTCTGACAGGACAAGCTTTCTTT.